One sample yielded the 8 T cell receptor beta chains listed below, sequenced in a study of blood T cell repertoires in COVID-19. TCRdb's copy holds only in-frame clones and misses some; the assay was immunoSEQ multiplex PCR. The table records under 110,000 clones, 91% of them present only once. Material for sequencing was peripheral blood. These receptor sequences come from a man aged 45 to 65 with acute or convalescent COVID-19.

The chain is built from TRBV28 and TRBJ1-2; D is unresolved. Trimming cost V 2 bases and J 8 bases, with 18 bases left between them. The CDR3 consists of 15 residues. Germline CDR1 and CDR2: MDHEN and SYDVKM. CDR3 bases: TGTGCCAGCAGTTTACTGGGGAGTCGACTACCGGGCTACACCTTC. This sequence encodes CASSLLGSRLPGYTF.

The rearrangement links TRBV29-1 to TRBJ1-5, with 10 positions matching TRBD1. Trimming removed 4 bases from V and 3 bases from J; junction bases left unmatched: 6. The CDR3 is made up of 15 amino acids. CDR1 is SQVTM and CDR2 is ANQGSEA in the germline V gene. CDR3 nucleotide sequence: TGCAGCGTTGTGGACAGGGGGACCCCCAATCAGCCCCAGCATTTT. Protein sequence: CSVVDRGTPNQPQHF.

The gene calls are TRBV7-9 and TRBJ1-5; D call uncertain. Germline CDR1 SEHNR, CDR2 FQNEAQ (reference sequence). This CDR3 is 16 amino acids long. V lost 1 base, J lost 7 bases, and 17 bases lay in between. CDR3: CASSLGVSLMEQPQHF. The CDR3, as DNA: TGTGCCAGCAGCTTAGGGGTAAGCCTTATGGAGCAGCCCCAGCATTTT.

This clone was detected only once. Here the CDR3 reads CASSPSAGGSYEQYF. The DNA of the CDR3 is TGTGCCAGTAGTCCCTCCGCGGGGGGCTCCTACGAGCAGTACTTC. This chain joins TRBV19 and TRBJ2-7; 8 bases line up with TRBD2. Germline CDR1 LNHDA, CDR2 SQIVND (reference sequence). The CDR3 totals 15 residues. V was pared by 5 bases and J by 0 bases, with 6 bases of the junction left unmatched. Based on the CDR3 plus reference TRBV19 and TRBJ2-7, the full variable domain is DGGITQSPKYLFRKEGQNVTLSCEQNLNHDAMYWYRQDPGQGLRLIYYSQIVNDFQKGDIAEGYSVSREKKESFPLTVTSAQKNPTAFYLCASSPSAGGSYEQYFGPGTRLTVT.

This clone has just a few counts. This chain connects TRBV7-8 to TRBJ1-1; D unresolved. V lost 3 bases to trimming and J lost 0 bases, with 17 bases between them. CDR3 length: 17 residues. Germline loops: CDR1 SGHVS, CDR2 FQNEAQ. CDR3 in amino acids: CASSFSRFAGLNTEAFF. The DNA of the CDR3 is TGTGCCAGCAGCTTTTCACGCTTTGCAGGCCTGAACACTGAAGCTTTCTTT.

The chain employs TRBV2 and TRBJ2-1, with 10 bases aligning to TRBD2. The CDR3 is made up of 21 amino acids. Per the germline V gene, CDR1 is SNHLY and CDR2 is FYNNEI. V dropped 6 bases and J dropped 0; count of bases not matched to a gene: 20. CDR3 sequence: CASRYTPGGSGGIRSYNEQFF. The CDR3 region has the DNA TGTGCCAGCAGGTATACCCCCGGGGGTAGCGGGGGGATCCGCTCCTACAATGAGCAGTTCTTC.

This clone was detected only a few times. The chain has TRBV7-2 and TRBJ1-6, with D perhaps matching TRBD1 (6 bases). V lost 2 bases, J lost 7 bases, and 12 bases lay in between. The CDR3 runs 15 residues. CDR1 and CDR2 from the germline V gene are SGHTA and FQGNSA. The CDR3 sequence: CASSLRSTGNSPLHF. In DNA, the CDR3 is TGTGCCAGCAGCTTACGTAGTACAGGGAATTCACCCCTCCACTTT.

The chain carries TRBV7-8 and TRBJ1-1; 10 bases agree with TRBD1. Looked up from germline, CDR1 is SGHVS and CDR2 is FQNEAQ. The V gene end was trimmed by 5 bases and the J gene end by 4 bases; junction bases not matched to a gene: 4. The CDR3 runs 14 residues. The CDR3 loop reads CASSPRTGGTEAFF. CDR3 DNA sequence: TGTGCCAGCAGCCCTCGGACAGGGGGCACTGAAGCTTTCTTT.